This entry lists 13 T cell receptor beta chains sequenced from one sample in a study of beta chain features in type 1 diabetes listed by TCRdb under 2018. On the study overall, not on this receptor specifically: In all four CD4+ subsets, TCRB CDR3 length was moderately but significantly shorter in type 1 diabetes patients.

Their antigens remain unidentified. Library creation used the immunoSEQ multiplex PCR assay. The High Capacity cDNA Reverse Transcription Kit was used to reverse transcribe all of the isolated RNA, meaning that expressed TCRB transcripts were what got sequenced. TCRdb stores this immuneACCESS table with in-frame sequences only. Part of the clones is absent; in the studies checked, under half of the shortfall reflects unresolved V genes, and no reason is known for the rest. Present in this sample are more than 300,000 clones, roughly 9.8% of which were seen just once. Jointly, the top ten make up about 0.6% of the sample. The sample was central memory CD4+ T cells from blood. These receptor sequences come from a man aged 25-45 years with type 1 diabetes.

This clone was found a few times. The genes are TRBV7-2 and TRBJ2-5; D is perhaps TRBD2 (6 bases). V was trimmed by 1 base and J by 10 bases, leaving 13 bases between them. The V gene's germline CDR1 is SGHTA and CDR2 FQGNSA. The CDR3 is made up of 13 amino acids. In nucleotides, the CDR3 is TGTGCCAGCAGCTTAGGACTAGGAAAGCTCCAGTACTTC. Its protein product is CASSLGLGKLQYF.

The genes are TRBV2 and TRBJ2-3, with D possibly TRBD1 on 6 matching bases. The CDR3 consists of 14 residues. Deletions cut 3 bases from V and 4 bases from J, with 11 bases between. The germline V gene encodes CDR1 SNHLY and CDR2 FYNNEI. CDR3 region: CASSERDIPDTQYF. CDR3 bases: TGTGCCAGCAGTGAGAGGGACATCCCAGATACGCAGTATTTT.

This clone was counted ten times or more. The chain combines TRBV5-6 with TRBJ2-7; no reliable D call. The CDR3 extends over 12 amino acids. Germline V CDR1 and CDR2: SGHDT, YYEEEE. V gave up 2 bases and J gave up 2 bases, with 5 bases separating them. The CDR3 DNA follows: TGTGCCAGCAGCTTAAACCCCTACGAGCAGTACTTC. Translation gives CASSLNPYEQYF.

The table lists this clone with a few counts. The same CDR3 is also encoded by other DNA sequences in this sample. The rearrangement uses TRBV7-3 and TRBJ2-3; 8 bases are a match to TRBD2. The CDR3 covers 14 residues. Unmatched junction bases numbered 2, after V lost 5 bases and J lost 1 base. The germline gives CDR1 SGHTA, CDR2 FQGTGA. The CDR3 nucleotides are TGTGCCAGCAGCACCGGGGGGGGCACAGATACGCAGTATTTT. It yields the protein CASSTGGGTDTQYF.

This clone showed up many times. The rearrangement joins TRBV6-5 to TRBJ2-3; D could derive from TRBD1 or TRBD2 (5 bases each). Germline-derived CDR1 and CDR2 are MNHEY and SVGAGI. With 6 bases removed from V and 2 bases from J, the gap between germline ends came to 15 bases. This CDR3 has 15 amino acids. DNA of the CDR3: TGTGCCAGCAGCGTTACCTGGGACCTCACAGATACGCAGTATTTT. The encoded protein is CASSVTWDLTDTQYF.

This clone has just a few counts. This rearrangement joins TRBV6-1 to TRBJ1-2; perhaps TRBD1 as D (5 bases). The germline V gene has CDR1 MNHNS and CDR2 SASEGT. The V and J ends lost 7 bases and 3 bases respectively, with 15 bases between them. This CDR3 comprises 14 residues. CDR3 nucleotide sequence: TGTGCCAGCATGACGCCGGGGCTGGACTATGGCTACACCTTC. This sequence encodes CASMTPGLDYGYTF.

This clone was recorded a few times. The V call is TRBV28, the J call TRBJ1-5; a possible D gene is TRBD1 (6 bases). There are 14 residues in the CDR3. V was cut by 8 bases and J by 2 bases, with 13 bases left in between. The V gene's germline CDR1 is MDHEN and CDR2 SYDVKM. The CDR3 is CASQQGNRNQPQHF. CDR3 in DNA: TGTGCCAGCCAACAGGGTAACCGCAATCAGCCCCAGCATTTT.

The chain combines TRBV5-1 with TRBJ2-7; D ambiguous. The CDR3 runs 14 residues. In germline, CDR1 is SGHRS, CDR2 YFSETQ. Between the trimmed V and J ends, which lost 4 bases and 1 base, there was a span of 12 bases. DNA for the CDR3: TGCGCCAGCAGCGCTCTGGACCTTTCCTACGAGCAGTACTTC. It yields the protein CASSALDLSYEQYF.

The chain has TRBV6-1 and TRBJ2-2; 7 nucleotides align to TRBD2. Germline values: CDR1 MNHNS, CDR2 SASEGT. J gave up 7 bases and V 2 bases, and 16 bases lay outside the gene matches. This CDR3 region has 18 residues. CDR3: CASSEIEGGSAGVGELFF. CDR3 coding DNA: TGTGCCAGCAGTGAAATAGAGGGCGGGAGCGCCGGGGTCGGGGAGCTGTTTTTT.

The rearrangement joins TRBV28 to TRBJ2-1, with D unclear. CDR1 and CDR2 from the germline V gene are MDHEN and SYDVKM. There are 15 residues in the CDR3. V dropped 6 bases and J dropped 5 bases, with 17 bases sitting between them. The CDR3 region has the DNA TGTGCCAGCAGCCCCTTCAGACCTCGAAACAATGAGCAGTTCTTC. Residues: CASSPFRPRNNEQFF.

This clone was seen ten or more times. The chain combines TRBV28 with TRBJ2-4; D could derive from TRBD1 or TRBD2 (6 bases each). The V end lost 3 bases, the J end lost 1 base, and 16 bases lay between the germline ends. The CDR3 consists of 17 residues. Germline values: CDR1 MDHEN, CDR2 SYDVKM. In DNA, the CDR3 is TGTGCCAGCAGTTTCCAGTATGGGGGGCTGGCCAAAAACATTCAGTACTTC. Translated: CASSFQYGGLAKNIQYF.

The chain has TRBV5-6 and TRBJ2-7, with TRBD2 as a possible D gene (5 bases). V lost 2 bases to trimming and J lost 6 bases, with 18 bases between them. The germline V gene encodes CDR1 SGHDT and CDR2 YYEEEE. The CDR3 sequence is 15 residues long. The CDR3 region has the DNA TGTGCCAGCAGCTTTAACCTCTATACTAGTATCGAGCAGTACTTC. Encoded protein: CASSFNLYTSIEQYF.

The rearrangement joins TRBV7-9 to TRBJ1-1, with 7 bases lining up with TRBD1. Germline CDR1 and CDR2: SEHNR and FQNEAQ (reference sequence). The length of the CDR3 is 14 residues. The V and J ends lost 5 bases and 7 bases, in that order; junction bases with no gene match: 10. CDR3: CASSQYSGQREAFF. CDR3 nucleotide sequence: TGTGCCAGCAGCCAGTACTCGGGACAGCGTGAAGCTTTCTTT. The variable domain in full, completed from reference TRBV7-9 and TRBJ1-1, reads DTGVSQNPRHKITKRGQNVTFRCDPISEHNRLYWYRQTLGQGPEFLTYFQNEAQLEKSRLLSDRFSAERPKGSFSTLEIQRTEQGDSAMYLCASSQYSGQREAFFGQGTRLTVV.